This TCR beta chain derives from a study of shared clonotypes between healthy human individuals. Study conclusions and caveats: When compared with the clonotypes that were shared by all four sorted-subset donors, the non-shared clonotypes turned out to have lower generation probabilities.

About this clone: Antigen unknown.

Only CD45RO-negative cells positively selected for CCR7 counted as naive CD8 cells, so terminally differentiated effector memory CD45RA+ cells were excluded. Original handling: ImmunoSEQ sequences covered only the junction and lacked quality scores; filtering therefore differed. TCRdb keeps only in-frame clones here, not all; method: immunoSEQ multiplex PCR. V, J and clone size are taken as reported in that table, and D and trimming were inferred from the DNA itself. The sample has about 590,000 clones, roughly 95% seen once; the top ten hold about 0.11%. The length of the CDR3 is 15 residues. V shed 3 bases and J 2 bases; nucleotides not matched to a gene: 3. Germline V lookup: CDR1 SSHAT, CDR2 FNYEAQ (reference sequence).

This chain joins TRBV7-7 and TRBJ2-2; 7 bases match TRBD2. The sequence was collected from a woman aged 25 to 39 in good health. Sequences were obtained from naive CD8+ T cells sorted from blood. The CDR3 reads CASSFAGDNTGELFF. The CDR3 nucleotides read TGTGCCAGCAGCTTTGCGGGGGACAACACCGGGGAGCTGTTTTTT.